This record covers a single T cell receptor (beta chain). This clonotype was counted many times. Its antigen is not yet known. The input lacks base qualities; no much larger clone sits a single base away. This entry belongs to a study of human T cells and chemical hapten exposure (dated by TCRdb to 2020 to 2022). A note on the overall study: For sensitization, 2% DPC in acetone was applied to a roughly 2 cm by roughly 2 cm area of upper inner arm skin. Throughout the study period of roughly 24 weeks, patients also received therapeutic DPC doses to the scalp every week. Patch testing was done on the upper back using Finn chambers containing 0.01% DPC, and results were scored after 6 days according to International Contact Dermatitis Research Group standards. Alopecia areata with under or over 50% scalp involvement, alopecia totalis and alopecia universalis were represented in the patient cohort, which was mostly female. Libraries were pooled for sequencing, and per-sample TCR yields varied mainly because of small differences in library volumes within the pool. This study followed changes in the peripheral blood TCR repertoire in vivo during primary and secondary sensitization of alopecia patients to the hapten diphenylcyclopropenone (DPC). Blood was sampled from patients pre-sensitization (week 0) and at 2, 6 and about 24 weeks after DPC sensitization. For TCR sequencing, blood came from 25 to 35 alopecia patients at anywhere from one to four time points (pre-sensitization, 2, 6 and 24 weeks).

Overall study outcomes, separate from this receptor: Because all patients had alopecia, a presumed autoimmune disease, the immune response of the patients might differ from that of healthy individuals. The number of TCRs above 1 in 1000 frequency did not change with DPC sensitization; there was no evidence of global repertoire structure alterations. After repeated subsampling, changes were observed in the strength of the expansion versus patch-test correlation and in the threshold at which the correlation became significant. Patch test score was positively correlated with the number of PT1 expanded TCRs, with significance at thresholds 8, 16 and 32 but not at 4. Compared with pre-sensitization or healthy control sets, expanded TCRs formed significantly more large CDR3 similarity clusters, which is consistent with antigen-driven responses.

The CDR3 starts with the cysteine, ends with the phenylalanine, and has 15 residues. Just the 45-base CDR3 DNA is kept, in frame starting at base 1. The germline V gene (reference sequence) provides CDR1 WNHNN and CDR2 SYGVQD. Relative to germline, V is 3 bases shorter and J is 4 bases shorter, with 16 bases between their ends. Taken with the paper, the label for time point translates to: patch test 2, 6 weeks after DPC sensitization. According to the study, the label for this sample's treatment or condition signals: therapeutic diphenylcyclopropenone sensitization with weekly scalp DPC. Blood at each patch-test visit was drawn before the patch test was applied. Patients were considered eligible if aged 18 to 70, diagnosed with alopecia and deemed suitable for DPC therapy, and patients were excluded if pregnant. Total RNA was isolated from unfractionated whole blood collected in Tempus Blood RNA tubes.

The library was obtained by RACE. The listed sequencing device is NextSeq 500. During library preparation, unique molecular identifiers were attached to individual cDNA molecules so that TCRs could be counted in a quantitative, reproducible way. From each blood RNA sample, both TCR alpha and TCR beta chains were sequenced. Regarding the original processing steps: A median of approximately 100,000 TCRs per sample was observed, with a range of roughly 23,224 to 750,000. The Decombinator software suite was used to annotate the V, J and CDR3 of the TCR reads. Every sample was subsampled to the same number of TCRs (28,000) for the PS versus PT1 abundance plots. Expanded TCRs were defined as absent before sensitization and observed at least eight times at the 2-week time point. TCRdb reprocessing: public reads trimmed at Q25 with fastp, clones called with MiXCR, in-frame beta chains kept. Entries are consolidated by CDR3 protein sequence, retaining the most common genes and DNA. The V and J calls, along with clone size, are taken from TCRdb and not from the paper's own processing. Here the sample has around 80,000 distinct CDR3 sequences; approximately 6.6% occur a single time. The top ten clones comprise roughly 1.4% of the sample.

The material was whole blood, obtained in connection with sensitization to the hapten diphenylcyclopropenone (DPC). The rearrangement joined TRBV10-1 to TRBJ2-7, with no reliable assignment of the D segment. The receptor was isolated from a woman in her 30s with alopecia areata. Some clones in this sample may be carry-over from other donors' samples. CDR3 region: CASSESLGKPYEQYF. In nucleotide form, the sequence is TGCGCCAGCAGTGAATCCCTGGGGAAACCTTACGAGCAGTACTTC.